This T cell receptor (beta chain) is from a study of T-cell memory formation after mild COVID-19. Constant-segment-primed 5'RACE gave TCR alpha and TCR beta cDNA libraries with sample barcodes and UMIs. TCRdb reprocessed the 5' RACE reads via MiXCR and lists one record per CDR3 protein. The repertoire holds a few hundred thousand distinct CDR3 sequences, with 25% as singletons. Of note for this clonotype: Antigen: not known.

Germline V gene sequence: CDR1 MGHDK, CDR2 SYGVNS. With V trimmed by 3 bases and J by 6 bases, 6 bases remained unmatched. CDR3 length equals 16 residues. Overall study findings and caveats: Clones contracting across day 15 to 85 had a balanced CD4/CD8 profile; later expanding clones leaned CD4+. Mainly CM and EM harbored the contracting CD4+ clones; mainly EMRA harbored the CD8+ ones.

The chain has TRBV25-1 and TRBJ2-2; TRBD2 matches at 11 bases. This receptor was obtained from an adult woman who had mild COVID-19 (a few samples of this study predate the infection). Cell type and time point are not known. Sequencing was done on a sample of PBMCs or a T cell subset sorted from them (not recorded which). DNA for the CDR3: TGTGCCAGCAGTGACTTAGCGGGGGGGCCGGCCGGGGAGCTGTTTTTT. As protein: CASSDLAGGPAGELFF.